These 2 T cell receptor beta chains originate from one sample sequenced in a study of cytotoxic CD8 clonotypes in ibrutinib-treated CLL. Sequencing was performed with immunoSEQ multiplex PCR; in TCRdb, only in-frame clones are kept and a portion is missing. The sample has 150,000 or so clones, approximately 80% seen once. The sequencing used PBMCs, collected after 36 months of ibrutinib treatment. These receptors were taken from a human donor with chronic lymphocytic leukemia.

The chain couples TRBV4-2 to TRBJ2-1, with D perhaps matching TRBD2 (5 bases). This CDR3 is built from 16 residues. Germline CDR1 and CDR2: LGHNA and YNFKEQ. V lost 1 base, J lost 4 bases, and 14 bases lay in between. CDR3 sequence reads: CASSQGVDLSYNEQFF. The CDR3 bases are TGTGCCAGCAGCCAAGGGGTGGACTTATCGTACAATGAGCAGTTCTTC.

V is TRBV11-3 and J is TRBJ2-7; D uncertain. V was clipped by 5 bases and J by 5 bases, with 10 bases between them. CDR1 SGHNT and CDR2 YENEEA come from the germline V gene. CDR3 length: 12 residues. The CDR3 DNA follows: TGTGCCAGCAGCCACAGAGAGAACGAGCAGTACTTC. Translation gives CASSHRENEQYF.